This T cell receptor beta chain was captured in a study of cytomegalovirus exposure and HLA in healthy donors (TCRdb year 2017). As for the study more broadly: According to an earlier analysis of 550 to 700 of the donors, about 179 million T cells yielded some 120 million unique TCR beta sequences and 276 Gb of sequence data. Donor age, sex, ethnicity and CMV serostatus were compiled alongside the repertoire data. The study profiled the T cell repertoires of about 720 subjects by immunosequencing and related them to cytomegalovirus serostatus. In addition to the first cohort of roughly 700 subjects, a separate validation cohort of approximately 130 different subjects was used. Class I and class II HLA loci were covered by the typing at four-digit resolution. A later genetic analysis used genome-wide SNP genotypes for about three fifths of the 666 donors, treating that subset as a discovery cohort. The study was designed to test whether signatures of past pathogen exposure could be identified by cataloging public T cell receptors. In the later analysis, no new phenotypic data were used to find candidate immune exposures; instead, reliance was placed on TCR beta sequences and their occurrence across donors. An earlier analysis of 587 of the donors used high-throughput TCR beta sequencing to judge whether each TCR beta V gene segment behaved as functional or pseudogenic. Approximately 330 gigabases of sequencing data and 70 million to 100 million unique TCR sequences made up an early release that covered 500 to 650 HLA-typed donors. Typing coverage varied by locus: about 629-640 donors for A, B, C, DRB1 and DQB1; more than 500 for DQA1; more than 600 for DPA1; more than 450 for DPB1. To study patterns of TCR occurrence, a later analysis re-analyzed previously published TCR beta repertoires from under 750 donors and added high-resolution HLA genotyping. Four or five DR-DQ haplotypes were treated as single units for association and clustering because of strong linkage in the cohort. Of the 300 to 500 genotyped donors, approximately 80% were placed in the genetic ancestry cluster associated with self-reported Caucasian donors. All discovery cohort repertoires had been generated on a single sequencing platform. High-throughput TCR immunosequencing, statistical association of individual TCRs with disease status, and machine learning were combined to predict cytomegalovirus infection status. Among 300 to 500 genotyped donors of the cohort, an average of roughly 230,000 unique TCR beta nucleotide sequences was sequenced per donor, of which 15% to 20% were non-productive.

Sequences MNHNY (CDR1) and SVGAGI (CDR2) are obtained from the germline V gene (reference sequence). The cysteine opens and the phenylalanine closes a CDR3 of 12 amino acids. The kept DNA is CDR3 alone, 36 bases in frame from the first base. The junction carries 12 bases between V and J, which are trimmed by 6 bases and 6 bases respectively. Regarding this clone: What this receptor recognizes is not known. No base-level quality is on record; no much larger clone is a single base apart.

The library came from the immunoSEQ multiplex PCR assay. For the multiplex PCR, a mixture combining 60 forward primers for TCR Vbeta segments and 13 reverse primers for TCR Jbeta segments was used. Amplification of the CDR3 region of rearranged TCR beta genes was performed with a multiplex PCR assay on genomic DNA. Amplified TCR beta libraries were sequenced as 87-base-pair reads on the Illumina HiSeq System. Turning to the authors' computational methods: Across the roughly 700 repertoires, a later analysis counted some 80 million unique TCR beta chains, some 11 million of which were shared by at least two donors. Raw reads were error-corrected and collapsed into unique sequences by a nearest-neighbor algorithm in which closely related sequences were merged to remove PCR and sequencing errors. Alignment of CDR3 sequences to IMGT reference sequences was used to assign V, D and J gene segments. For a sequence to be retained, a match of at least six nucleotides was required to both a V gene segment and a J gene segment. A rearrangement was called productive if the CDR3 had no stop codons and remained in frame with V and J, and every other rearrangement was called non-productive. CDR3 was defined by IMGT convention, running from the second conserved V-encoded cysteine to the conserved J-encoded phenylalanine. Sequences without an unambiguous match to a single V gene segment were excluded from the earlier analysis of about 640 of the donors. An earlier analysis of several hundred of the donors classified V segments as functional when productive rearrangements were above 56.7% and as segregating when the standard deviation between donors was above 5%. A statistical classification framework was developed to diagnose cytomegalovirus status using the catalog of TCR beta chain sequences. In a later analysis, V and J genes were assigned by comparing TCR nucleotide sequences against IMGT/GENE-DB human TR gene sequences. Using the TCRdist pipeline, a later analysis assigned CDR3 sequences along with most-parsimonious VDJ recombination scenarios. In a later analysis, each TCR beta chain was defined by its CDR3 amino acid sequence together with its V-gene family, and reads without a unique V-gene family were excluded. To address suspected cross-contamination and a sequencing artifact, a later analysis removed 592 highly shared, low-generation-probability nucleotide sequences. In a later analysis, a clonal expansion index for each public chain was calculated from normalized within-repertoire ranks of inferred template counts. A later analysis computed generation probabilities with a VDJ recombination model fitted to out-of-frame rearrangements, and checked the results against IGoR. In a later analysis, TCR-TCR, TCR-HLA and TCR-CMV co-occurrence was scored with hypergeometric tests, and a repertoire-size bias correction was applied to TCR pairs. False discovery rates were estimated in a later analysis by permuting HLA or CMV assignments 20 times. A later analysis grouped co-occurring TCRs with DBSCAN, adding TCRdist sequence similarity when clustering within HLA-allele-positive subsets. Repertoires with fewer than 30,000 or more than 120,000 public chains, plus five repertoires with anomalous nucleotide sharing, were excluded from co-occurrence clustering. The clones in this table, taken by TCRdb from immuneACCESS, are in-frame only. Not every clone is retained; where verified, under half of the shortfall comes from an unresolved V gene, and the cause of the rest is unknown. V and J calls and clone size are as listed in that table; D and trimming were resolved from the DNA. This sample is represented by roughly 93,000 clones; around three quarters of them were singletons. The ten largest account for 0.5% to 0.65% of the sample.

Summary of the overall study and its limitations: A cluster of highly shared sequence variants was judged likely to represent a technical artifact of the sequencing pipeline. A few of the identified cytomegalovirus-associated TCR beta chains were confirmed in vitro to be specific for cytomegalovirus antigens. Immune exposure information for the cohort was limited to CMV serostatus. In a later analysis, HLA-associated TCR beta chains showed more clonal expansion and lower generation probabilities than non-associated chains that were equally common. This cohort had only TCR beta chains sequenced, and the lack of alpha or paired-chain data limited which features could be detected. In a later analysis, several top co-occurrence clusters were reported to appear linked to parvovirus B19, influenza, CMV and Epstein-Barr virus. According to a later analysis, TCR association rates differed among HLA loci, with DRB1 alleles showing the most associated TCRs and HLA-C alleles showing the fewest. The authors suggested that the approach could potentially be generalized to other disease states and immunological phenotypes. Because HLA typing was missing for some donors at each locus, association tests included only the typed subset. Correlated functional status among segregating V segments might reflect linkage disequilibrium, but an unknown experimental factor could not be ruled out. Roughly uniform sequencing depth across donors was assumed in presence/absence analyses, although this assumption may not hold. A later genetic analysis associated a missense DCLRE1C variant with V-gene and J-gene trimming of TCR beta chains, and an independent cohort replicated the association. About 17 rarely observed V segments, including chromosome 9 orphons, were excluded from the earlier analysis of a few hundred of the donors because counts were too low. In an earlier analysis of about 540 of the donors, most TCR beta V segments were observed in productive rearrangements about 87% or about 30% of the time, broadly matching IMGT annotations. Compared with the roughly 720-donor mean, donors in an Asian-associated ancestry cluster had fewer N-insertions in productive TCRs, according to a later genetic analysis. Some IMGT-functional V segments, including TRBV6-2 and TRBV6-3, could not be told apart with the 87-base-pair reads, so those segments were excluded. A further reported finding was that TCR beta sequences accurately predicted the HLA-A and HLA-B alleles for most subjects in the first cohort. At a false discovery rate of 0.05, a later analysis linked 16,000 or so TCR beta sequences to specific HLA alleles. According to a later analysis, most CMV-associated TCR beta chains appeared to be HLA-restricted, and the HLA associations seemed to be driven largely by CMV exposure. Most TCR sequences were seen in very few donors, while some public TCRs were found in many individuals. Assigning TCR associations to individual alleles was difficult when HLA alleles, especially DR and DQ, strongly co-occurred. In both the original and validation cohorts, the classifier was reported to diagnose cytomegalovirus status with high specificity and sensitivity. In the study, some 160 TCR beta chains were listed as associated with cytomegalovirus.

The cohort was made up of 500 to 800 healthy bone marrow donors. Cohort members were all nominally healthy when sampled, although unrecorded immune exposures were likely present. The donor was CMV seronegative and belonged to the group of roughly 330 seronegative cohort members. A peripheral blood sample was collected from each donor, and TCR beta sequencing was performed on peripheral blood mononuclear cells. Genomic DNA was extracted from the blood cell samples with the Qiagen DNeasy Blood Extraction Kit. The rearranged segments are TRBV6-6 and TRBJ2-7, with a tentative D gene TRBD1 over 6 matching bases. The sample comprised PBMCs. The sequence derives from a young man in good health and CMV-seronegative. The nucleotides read TGTGCCAGCAGAAAAACAGGGTCCGAGCAGTACTTC. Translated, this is CASRKTGSEQYF.